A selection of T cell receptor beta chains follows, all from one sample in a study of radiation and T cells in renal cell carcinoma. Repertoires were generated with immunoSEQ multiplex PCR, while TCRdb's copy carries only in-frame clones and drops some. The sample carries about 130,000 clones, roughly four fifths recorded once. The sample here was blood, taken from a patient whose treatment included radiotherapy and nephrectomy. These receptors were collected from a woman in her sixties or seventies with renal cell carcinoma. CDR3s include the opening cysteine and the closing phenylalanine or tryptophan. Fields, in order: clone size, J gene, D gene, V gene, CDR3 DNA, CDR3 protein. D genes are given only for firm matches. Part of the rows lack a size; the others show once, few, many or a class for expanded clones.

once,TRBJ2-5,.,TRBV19,TGTGCCAGTAGTATTTTCGCAGGACCCCAAGAGACCCAGTACTTC,CASSIFAGPQETQYF
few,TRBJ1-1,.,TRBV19,TGTGCCAGTAGTCCGGGAAGGGGGGATATCGCTGAAGCTTTCTTT,CASSPGRGDIAEAFF
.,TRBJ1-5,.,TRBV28,TGTGCCAGCAGTTTAAGCCCAGGGAATCAGCCCCAGCATTTT,CASSLSPGNQPQHF
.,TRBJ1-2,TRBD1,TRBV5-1,TGCGCCAGCGGGAGGACAGGGGGGTCTGATGGCTACACCTTC,CASGRTGGSDGYTF
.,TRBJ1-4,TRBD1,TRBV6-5,TGTGCCAGCAGTTACTCGGAGGGGGCAAGGGAAAAACTGTTTTTT,CASSYSEGAREKLFF
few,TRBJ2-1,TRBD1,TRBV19,TGTGCCAGTAGTATAAGCCGGACAGGTTCCTACAATGAGCAGTTCTTC,CASSISRTGSYNEQFF
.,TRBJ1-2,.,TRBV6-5,TGTGCCAGCAGTCTAGGAAGTAGTCCTAACTATGGCTACACCTTC,CASSLGSSPNYGYTF
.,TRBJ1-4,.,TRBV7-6,TGTGCCAGCAGCTTAGCGAGAGGAACCGCAACTAATGAAAAACTGTTTTTT,CASSLARGTATNEKLFF
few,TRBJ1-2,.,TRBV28,TGTGCCAGCAGCCAGGGGTACGGCTACACCTTC,CASSQGYGYTF
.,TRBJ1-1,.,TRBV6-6,TGTGCCAGCAAGAGGGGCACTGAAGCTTTCTTT,CASKRGTEAFF
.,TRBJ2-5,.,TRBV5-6,TGTGCCAGCAGCTTAGGGGGTGGGGAGACCCAGTACTTC,CASSLGGGETQYF
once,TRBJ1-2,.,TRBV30,TGTGCCTGGAGTGTGCGCCCCGGGACACCCAATCGGGACTATGGCTACACCTTC,CAWSVRPGTPNRDYGYTF
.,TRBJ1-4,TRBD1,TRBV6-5,TGTGCCAGCAGTAGGGACAGGGGAGTTAATGAAAAACTGTTTTTT,CASSRDRGVNEKLFF
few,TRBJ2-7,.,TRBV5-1,TGCGCCAGCAGCTTTACAGGGCCCCCCTACGAGCAGTACTTC,CASSFTGPPYEQYF
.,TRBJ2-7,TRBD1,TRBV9,TGTGCCAGCAGCGTGGGGACAGGGACCTACGAGCAGTACTTC,CASSVGTGTYEQYF
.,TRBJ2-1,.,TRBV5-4,TGTGCCAGCAGCTTAAGGACGGCGGAAAGGGGAGGAGTTCAGTTCTTC,CASSLRTAERGGVQFF
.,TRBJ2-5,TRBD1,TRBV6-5,TGTGCCAGCAGTTACGCCGGGACAGGGAGGATTGGGGCCCAGTACTTC,CASSYAGTGRIGAQYF
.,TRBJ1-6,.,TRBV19,TGTGCCAGTACCACGCGGCGGTCAGGGTCTTGGCAGTCACCCCTCCACTTT,CASTTRRSGSWQSPLHF
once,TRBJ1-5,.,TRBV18,TGTGCCAGCTCACCATCGGGGGATAGCAATCAGCCCCAGCATTTT,CASSPSGDSNQPQHF
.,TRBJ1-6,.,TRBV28,TGTGCCAGCAGTTTAGCAACGGGGGCACCCCTCCACTTT,CASSLATGAPLHF
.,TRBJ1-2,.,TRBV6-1,TGTGCCAGCAGTGACGACCGATACTATGGCTACACCTTC,CASSDDRYYGYTF
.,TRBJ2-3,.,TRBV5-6,TGTGCCAGCAGCTTTCCAAGGGTGGGGACAGATACGCAGTATTTT,CASSFPRVGTDTQYF
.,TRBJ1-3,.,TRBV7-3,TGTGCCAGCAGCTTAAGTGGGTCCTCTGGAAACACCATATATTTT,CASSLSGSSGNTIYF
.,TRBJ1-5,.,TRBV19,TGTGCCAGTAGTATCCGTCGGCGCGGATATAGCAATCAGCCCCAGCATTTT,CASSIRRRGYSNQPQHF
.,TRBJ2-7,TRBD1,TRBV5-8,TGTGCCAGCCGGGGATGGGGGACAGGGGCCTACGAGCAGTACTTC,CASRGWGTGAYEQYF
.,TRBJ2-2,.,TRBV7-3,TGTGCCAGCAGCTCAGTGTCCGGGGCCGCGAACACCGGGGAGCTGTTTTTT,CASSSVSGAANTGELFF
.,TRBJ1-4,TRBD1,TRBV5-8,TGTGCCAGCAGCCCCGGGACAGGGGCTCGTAATGAAAAACTGTTTTTT,CASSPGTGARNEKLFF
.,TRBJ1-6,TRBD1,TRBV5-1,TGCGCCAGCAGCCGGGACAGTAATTCACCCCTCCACTTT,CASSRDSNSPLHF
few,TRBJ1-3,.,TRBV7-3,TGTGCCAGCAGCTTGACAGCCGGAAACACCATATATTTT,CASSLTAGNTIYF
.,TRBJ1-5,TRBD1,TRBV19,TGTGCCAGTAGATTGGACAGGGTTGATCAGCCCCAGCATTTT,CASRLDRVDQPQHF
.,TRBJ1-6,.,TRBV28,TGTGCCAGCATCCAGGGAGGTAATTCACCCCTCCACTTT,CASIQGGNSPLHF
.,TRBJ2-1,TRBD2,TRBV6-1,TGTGCCAGCAGTGAATGGGCTAGCGGGAGCTCCTACAATGAGCAGTTCTTC,CASSEWASGSSYNEQFF
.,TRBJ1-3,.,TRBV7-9,TGTGCCAGCAGCTTAGGGGTTTCTGGAAACACCATATATTTT,CASSLGVSGNTIYF
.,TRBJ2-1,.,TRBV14,TGTGCCAGCAGCCAGCTGGGGGCAGCCTACAATGAGCAGTTCTTC,CASSQLGAAYNEQFF
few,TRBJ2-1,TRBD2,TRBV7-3,TGTGCCAGCAGCCCTCGGACTAGCGGGAACAATGAGCAGTTCTTC,CASSPRTSGNNEQFF
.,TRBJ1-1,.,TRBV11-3,TGTGCCAGCAGCTCTCAGACGAACACTGAAGCTTTCTTT,CASSSQTNTEAFF
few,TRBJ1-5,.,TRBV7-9,TGTGCCAGCAGCTTTCCGGATCAGCCCCAGCATTTT,CASSFPDQPQHF
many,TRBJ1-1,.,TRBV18,TGTGCCAGCTCACCGGGAGTGGGGACTGAAGCTTTCTTT,CASSPGVGTEAFF
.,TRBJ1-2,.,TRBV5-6,TGTGCCAGCAGCTTGGGAGGCAGTAACTATGGCTACACCTTC,CASSLGGSNYGYTF
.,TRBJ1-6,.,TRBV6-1,TGTGCCAGCGGCCACAGCAGTTCACCCCTCCACTTT,CASGHSSSPLHF
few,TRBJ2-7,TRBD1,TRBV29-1,TGCAGCTCCCCCCGGGACAGGGCCTACGAGCAGTACTTC,CSSPRDRAYEQYF
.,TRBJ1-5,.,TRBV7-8,TGTGCCAGCAGCTTAATGAGCCAGGGTGGTCAGCCCCAGCATTTT,CASSLMSQGGQPQHF
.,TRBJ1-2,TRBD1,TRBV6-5,TGTGCCAGCAGTGGAACGGACAGGGGGAATGGCTACACCTTC,CASSGTDRGNGYTF
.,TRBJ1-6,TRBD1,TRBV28,TGTGCCAGCAGTGTACTTGACAGGGGGACACCCCTCCACTTT,CASSVLDRGTPLHF
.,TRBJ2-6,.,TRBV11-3,TGTGCCAGCAGCTTAGGGGGTTCTGGGACTGGGGCCAACGTCCTGACTTTC,CASSLGGSGTGANVLTF
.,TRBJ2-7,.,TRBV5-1,TGCGCCAGCAGCTTGGCCCAGCCCTCCTACGAGCAGTACTTC,CASSLAQPSYEQYF
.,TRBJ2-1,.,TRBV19,TGTGCCAGTAGTACCTCCAGCGGGGACAGCTCCTACAATGAGCAGTTCTTC,CASSTSSGDSSYNEQFF
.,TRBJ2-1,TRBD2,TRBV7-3,TGTGCCAGCAGCTTACAGTCGGGACTAGCTGGCGGCGAGCAGTTCTTC,CASSLQSGLAGGEQFF
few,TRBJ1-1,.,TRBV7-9,TGTGCCAGCAGCTTAGAAGGGGCCACTGAAGCTTTCTTT,CASSLEGATEAFF
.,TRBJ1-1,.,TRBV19,TGTGCCAGTAAATTACGCAGGGCGCATTCGAACACTGAAGCTTTCTTT,CASKLRRAHSNTEAFF
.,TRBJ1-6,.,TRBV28,TGTGCCAGCAGTTTAGGGGGGAATAATTCACCCCTCCACTTT,CASSLGGNNSPLHF
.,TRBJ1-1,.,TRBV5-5,TGTGCCAGCAGCCGTTCAGGATTCGGGGTGAACACTGAAGCTTTCTTT,CASSRSGFGVNTEAFF
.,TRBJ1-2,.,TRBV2,TGTGCCAGCAGTGAAAGGGGCTACACCTTC,CASSERGYTF
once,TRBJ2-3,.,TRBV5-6,TGTGCCAGCAGCTTGAAGGTCAGCACAGATACGCAGTATTTT,CASSLKVSTDTQYF
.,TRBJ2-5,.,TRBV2,TGTGCCAGCAGTGAAGCCGGGGGGCGGGAGACCCAGTACTTC,CASSEAGGRETQYF
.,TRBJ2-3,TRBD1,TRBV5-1,TGCGCCAGCAGCCTCCCGGACAGGGGGACCGGGGATACGCAGTATTTT,CASSLPDRGTGDTQYF
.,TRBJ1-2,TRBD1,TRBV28,TGTGCCAGCACCACCACAGGGGGTGGCTACACCTTC,CASTTTGGGYTF